The rows below give T cell receptor beta chains drawn from one sample of a study of blood T cell repertoires in COVID-19. This table comes from immunoSEQ multiplex PCR, and its TCRdb copy is limited to in-frame clones, with some not included. The sample records fewer than 300,000 clones, roughly four fifths being singletons. Sample: peripheral blood. These receptors all come from a person aged 70 to 80 with COVID-19, enrolled during active disease. Both conserved end residues are part of each CDR3. A D gene is named only where the DNA matches it firmly. Clone size is shown for a subset of rows, as once, few, many or a class of expanded clone.

. | . | TRBJ1-4 | TRBV2 | TGTGCCAGTCGATTGATTGGCCTTAATGAAAAACTGTTTTTT | CASRLIGLNEKLFF
once | TRBD1 | TRBJ1-3 | TRBV7-8 | TGTGCCAGCAGCCCGAACCTAATGGGGACAGGTGGAAACACCATATATTTT | CASSPNLMGTGGNTIYF
once | . | TRBJ1-2 | TRBV6-6 | TGTGCCAGTAGGGACAAGAACTATGGCTACACCTTC | CASRDKNYGYTF
. | . | TRBJ1-3 | TRBV5-1 | TGCGCCAGCAGCACCTCAGGGGTGTCCGGAAACACCATATATTTT | CASSTSGVSGNTIYF
once | . | TRBJ2-5 | TRBV19 | TGTGCCAGTAACCTACGAGGGGGCCAAGAGACCCAGTACTTC | CASNLRGGQETQYF
. | . | TRBJ1-4 | TRBV5-1 | TGCGCCAGCAGCCAAGAACAGGCTTCTAATGAAAAACTGTTTTTT | CASSQEQASNEKLFF
. | . | TRBJ2-1 | TRBV7-3 | TGTGCCAGCAGCCTCCGGGGGGCGGAATACAATGAGCAGTTCTTC | CASSLRGAEYNEQFF
few | TRBD1 | TRBJ1-6 | TRBV11-2 | TGTGCCAGCAGCTCCCGGACAGGGGCATATTCACCCCTCCACTTT | CASSSRTGAYSPLHF
. | TRBD1 | TRBJ2-7 | TRBV19 | TGTGCCAGTAGTATAGATAGGGGGCGATCCTACGAGCAGTACTTC | CASSIDRGRSYEQYF
. | TRBD2 | TRBJ2-2 | TRBV24-1 | TGTGCCACGGGCGGGGGATCTGCCACCGGGGAGCTGTTTTTT | CATGGGSATGELFF
. | . | TRBJ2-7 | TRBV21-1 | TGTGCCAGCAGCAAGAGGACTAGCGGGAGTTTAAAGTTCGCTTACGAGCAGTACTTC | CASSKRTSGSLKFAYEQYF
. | . | TRBJ2-7 | TRBV5-6 | TGTGCCAGCAGCTTGGAAGGGGTCGTAGAGTACTTC | CASSLEGVVEYF
. | TRBD2 | TRBJ2-5 | TRBV9 | TGTGCCACCAGGACTAGCGGATTACAAGAGACCCAGTACTTC | CATRTSGLQETQYF
. | . | TRBJ2-1 | TRBV24-1 | TGTGCCACCAGTGATCCCGCGGGCGTGAGCTCCTACAATGAGCAGTTCTTC | CATSDPAGVSSYNEQFF
. | . | TRBJ2-5 | TRBV18 | TGTGCCAGCTCACCGCTCACAGGAATCCAAGAGACCCAGTACTTC | CASSPLTGIQETQYF
once | TRBD1 | TRBJ2-5 | TRBV14 | TGTGCCAGCAGCCAAGTGCGGACAGGGACCGAGACCCAGTACTTC | CASSQVRTGTETQYF
. | TRBD1 | TRBJ1-1 | TRBV14 | TGTGCCAGCAGCCAAAGAGGGACAGGGGTGGGCACTGAAGCTTTCTTT | CASSQRGTGVGTEAFF
. | TRBD1 | TRBJ1-1 | TRBV5-1 | TGCGCCAGCACGAACCGGGACAGGGGGGCGAACACTGAAGCTTTCTTT | CASTNRDRGANTEAFF